This T cell receptor beta chain appears in the sequencing data of a study of T-cell memory formation after mild COVID-19. The CDR3 is 18 residues long. V shed 5 bases, J shed 2 bases, and the junction held 10 bases outside the gene matches. Germline V gene sequence: CDR1 DFQATT, CDR2 SNEGSKA (reference sequence). Constant-segment primers served in 5'RACE that generated TCR alpha and TCR beta cDNA libraries bearing sample barcodes and UMIs. TCRdb itself ran the 5' RACE reads through MiXCR, one entry per CDR3 protein. The repertoire holds roughly 250,000 distinct CDR3 sequences, with about 15% as singletons.

The TCR originated in a man between 18 and 35 years old who had mild COVID-19 (a few samples of this study predate the infection). Cell type and time point are not known. The chain joins TRBV20-1 to TRBJ2-3; 16 positions match TRBD2. Sequenced input: PBMCs or a T cell subset sorted from them (not recorded which). The CDR3 sequence: CSALPGLAGGQNTDTQYF. DNA of the CDR3: TGCAGTGCTCTCCCGGGACTAGCGGGGGGGCAAAACACAGATACGCAGTATTTT.